This T cell receptor beta chain was captured by sequencing in a study of vaccination effects on CD4 cells after COVID-19. Within the ViraFEST assay, antigen-specific CD4+ T cells underwent expansion with viral peptide pools prior to sequencing. Scientists isolated CD4+ T cells after an approximately 9-day culture period ended. Everyone in the study got two shots of either the BNT162b2 or mRNA-1273 vaccine. Details on this clone: Its cognate antigen is unknown.

Sequencing used immunoSEQ multiplex PCR; TCRdb keeps in-frame clones, though not all of them. The table includes about 38,000 clones, about 80% detected once. The V and J ends lost 0 bases and 5 bases respectively, with 5 bases between them. Germline loops: CDR1 SGHTA, CDR2 FQGTGA. The CDR3 loop spans 13 amino acids. The V call is TRBV7-3, the J call TRBJ1-5, with D possibly matching TRBD1 (5 bases). The receptor comes from a human donor who received a COVID-19 vaccine. Some clones in this sample may be carry-over from other donors' samples. The input for sequencing was CD4+ T cells from PBMCs cultured with HCoV-NL63 spike peptides, taken after COVID-19 vaccination. The CDR3 is CASSLTGDQPQHF. In DNA, the CDR3 is TGTGCCAGCAGCTTAACGGGGGATCAGCCCCAGCATTTT.